The rows below give T cell receptor beta chains drawn from one sample of a study of blood T cell repertoires in COVID-19. The method was immunoSEQ multiplex PCR; TCRdb's version includes in-frame clones alone and lacks a portion of them. The table lists some 510,000 clones, roughly 88% of them singletons. Source material: PBMCs or T cells enriched from blood (not recorded which). The receptors stem from a woman aged 35 to 49 who had recovered from COVID-19. CDR3s include the opening cysteine and the closing phenylalanine or tryptophan. The order of the fields is V gene, J gene, clone size, D gene, CDR3 DNA, CDR3 protein. A D gene is named only where the DNA matches it firmly. Some rows mark clone size as missing; the rest say once, few, many or name a class of expanded clone.

>TRBV6-6|TRBJ2-5|NA|TRBD2
TGTGCCAGCAGCATCAGCGTGGGGGGGGAGACCCAGTACTTC
CASSISVGGETQYF
>TRBV5-1|TRBJ1-3|NA|TRBD1
TGCGCCAGCAACTACGGGACAGGGGTCGGAAACACCATATATTTT
CASNYGTGVGNTIYF
>TRBV29-1|TRBJ2-1|NA|TRBD1
TGCAGCGTTGTTGACCGGGACAGGGGCCACAATGAGCAGTTCTTC
CSVVDRDRGHNEQFF
>TRBV18|TRBJ1-2|NA|TRBD1
TGTGCCAGCTCACCGGAAGGGACAGCTAACTATGGCTACACCTTC
CASSPEGTANYGYTF
>TRBV7-9|TRBJ2-3|NA|NA
TGTGCCAGCAGCCGTCAACAGGGTGCAGATACGCAGTATTTT
CASSRQQGADTQYF
>TRBV18|TRBJ1-2|NA|NA
TGTGCCAGCTCACAGCTCCTCAGAGGCGAGGCCTATGGCTACACCTTC
CASSQLLRGEAYGYTF
>TRBV3-1/TRBV3-2|TRBJ1-3|NA|NA
TGTGCCAGCAGCCCTCATCGGGCAGGGGCGAACACCATATATTTT
CASSPHRAGANTIYF
>TRBV10-1|TRBJ1-4|few|NA
TGCGCCAGCAGTGAGTCAGGAGGGTTCGATGGAAAACTGTTTTTT
CASSESGGFDGKLFF
>TRBV3-1/TRBV3-2|TRBJ2-7|once|TRBD2
TGTGCCAGCAGCCAAGTGACTAGCGGGAGGGCCTACGAGCAGTACTTC
CASSQVTSGRAYEQYF
>TRBV6-5|TRBJ1-3|NA|NA
TGTGCCAGCAGCCTAGGGGCCTACTCTGGAAACACCATATATTTT
CASSLGAYSGNTIYF
>TRBV12-3/TRBV12-4|TRBJ1-3|NA|NA
TGTGCCAGCAGTTCCGTGTTTGGAAACACCATATATTTT
CASSSVFGNTIYF
>TRBV18|TRBJ1-5|NA|TRBD1
TGTGCCAGCTCACCTACCGCTGGACAGGGATGGCATCAGCCCCAGCATTTT
CASSPTAGQGWHQPQHF
>TRBV4-3|TRBJ2-3|NA|TRBD1
TGCGCCAGCAGCCAGCGAGGCCCGAGGACAGGACGGACTAGCACAGATACGCAGTATTTT
CASSQRGPRTGRTSTDTQYF
>TRBV3-1/TRBV3-2|TRBJ2-7|NA|NA
TGTGCCAGCAGCCAAGTCTCTAGTTACGAGCAGTACTTC
CASSQVSSYEQYF